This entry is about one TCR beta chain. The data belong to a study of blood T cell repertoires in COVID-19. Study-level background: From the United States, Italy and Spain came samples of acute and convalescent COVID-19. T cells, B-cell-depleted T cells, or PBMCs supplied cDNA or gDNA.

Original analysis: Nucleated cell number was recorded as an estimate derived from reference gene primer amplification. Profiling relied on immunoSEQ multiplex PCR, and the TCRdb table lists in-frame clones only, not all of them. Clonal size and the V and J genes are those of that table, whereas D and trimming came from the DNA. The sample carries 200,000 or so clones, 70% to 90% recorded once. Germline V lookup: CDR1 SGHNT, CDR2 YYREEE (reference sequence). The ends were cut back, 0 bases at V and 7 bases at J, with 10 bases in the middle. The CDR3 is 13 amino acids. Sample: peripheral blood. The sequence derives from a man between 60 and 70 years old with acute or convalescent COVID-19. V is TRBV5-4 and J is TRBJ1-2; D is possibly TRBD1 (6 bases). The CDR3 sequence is CASSLDREGGYTF. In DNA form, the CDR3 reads TGTGCCAGCAGCTTGGACAGGGAGGGTGGCTACACCTTC.